The source of this T cell receptor (beta chain) is a study of blood T cell repertoires in COVID-19. Across the whole study: Material from acute and convalescent COVID-19 was sourced from the United States, Italy and Spain.

This clone was recorded only once. Original analysis: Reference gene primer amplification yielded estimated nucleated cell counts. Profiling relied on immunoSEQ multiplex PCR, and the TCRdb table lists in-frame clones only, not all of them. V and J calls and clone size are as listed in that table; D and trimming were resolved from the DNA. The sample has roughly 70,000 clones, around 90% seen once. Seattle cases were enrolled at active infection and followed longitudinally. Germline V gene sequence: CDR1 SGHTA, CDR2 FQGNSA. This CDR3 has 12 residues. The ends were cut back, 2 bases at V and 8 bases at J, with 7 bases in the middle.

This TCR derives from a man between 50 and 59 years old with COVID-19, enrolled during active disease. The chain joins TRBV7-2 to TRBJ2-1, with a weak D call TRBD2 (5 bases). The sample comprised peripheral blood. CDR3 sequence: CASSLRGYEQFF. The CDR3 DNA follows: TGTGCCAGCAGCTTACGGGGATATGAGCAGTTCTTC.